The 14 T cell receptor beta chains in this list originate from one sample, sequenced in a study of cytomegalovirus exposure and HLA in healthy donors. The PCR employed 60 Vbeta primers together with 13 Jbeta primers. The protocol was immunoSEQ multiplex PCR, while the TCRdb copy is restricted to in-frame clones and leaves out a portion. The repertoire table contains 60,000 to 85,000 clones. Sequenced input: PBMCs. The source is a man aged 45-65 years in good health and CMV-seropositive.

The CDR3 reads CANPGGREGTEAFF. CDR3 sequence (DNA): TGTGCCAACCCGGGGGGCAGGGAGGGAACTGAAGCTTTCTTT. The V call is TRBV2, the J call TRBJ1-1; tentatively, D is TRBD1 (6 bases). CDR1 SNHLY and CDR2 FYNNEI come from the germline V gene. The CDR3 is made up of 14 amino acids. The germline V and J ends were trimmed by 10 bases and 5 bases, with 20 bases remaining between them.

The CDR3 here is CARSRGGTTEAFF. The CDR3 nucleotides read TGTGCCAGAAGCCGGGGAGGAACCACTGAAGCTTTCTTT. This sequence joins TRBV5-5 and TRBJ1-1; no firm D call. CDR1 and CDR2 (germline): SGHKS, YYEKEE (reference sequence). The CDR3 is 13 amino acids. V lost 8 bases, J lost 4 bases, and 15 bases lay in between.

The rearrangement links TRBV9 to TRBJ1-1, with 11 bases lining up with TRBD1. Germline trimming cut 3 bases from V and 8 bases from J; bases unmatched to any gene: 6. Looked up from germline, CDR1 is SGDLS and CDR2 is YYNGEE. This CDR3 has 14 residues. CDR3 protein: CASSGGQGANEAFF. The CDR3 DNA reads as TGTGCCAGCAGCGGCGGACAGGGGGCGAACGAAGCTTTCTTT.

V and J are TRBV9 and TRBJ1-2; possibly TRBD1 for D (5 bases). V lost 0 bases and J 3 bases, leaving 9 bases between the germline ends. Germline V gene lookup returns CDR1 SGDLS and CDR2 YYNGEE. The CDR3 sequence is 14 residues long. The CDR3 is CASSVGGGDYGYTF. CDR3 coding DNA: TGTGCCAGCAGCGTAGGAGGAGGGGACTATGGCTACACCTTC.

This chain links TRBV6-1 with TRBJ2-7; tentatively, D is TRBD1 (6 bases). The germline V gene encodes CDR1 MNHNS and CDR2 SASEGT. The CDR3 sequence is 13 residues long. The V end was cut by 2 bases, the J end by 1 base, with 6 bases between. The CDR3 region is CASSEQGSYEQYV. The CDR3 nucleotides read TGTGCCAGCAGTGAACAGGGGTCCTACGAGCAGTACGTC.

The genes are TRBV14 and TRBJ1-2; D unclear. Per the germline V gene, CDR1 is SGHDN and CDR2 is FVKESK. V was trimmed by 0 bases and J by 4 bases, leaving 12 bases between them. The CDR3 contains 15 residues. The DNA of the CDR3 is TGTGCCAGCAGCCAAGATGTGGGTAGGAGCTATGGCTACACCTTC. Its protein is CASSQDVGRSYGYTF.

This chain joins TRBV2 and TRBJ2-5, with a possible D match to TRBD2 (6 bases). The CDR3 is 13 amino acids. The ends were cut back, 5 bases at V and 7 bases at J, with 14 bases in the middle. Per germline, CDR1 SNHLY and CDR2 FYNNEI. CDR3 DNA: TGTGCCAGCAGTAAATTAGCGGAGGGGACCCAGTACTTC. Amino acids: CASSKLAEGTQYF.

This chain connects TRBV5-1 to TRBJ2-5; 9 bases fit TRBD2. Germline V lookup: CDR1 SGHRS, CDR2 YFSETQ. V gave up 0 bases and J gave up 4 bases; unmatched junction bases: 4. The length of the CDR3 is 15 residues. CDR3 loop: CASSLVPRGGETQYF. In nucleotides, the CDR3 is TGCGCCAGCAGCTTGGTTCCGCGGGGGGGAGAGACCCAGTACTTC.

The chain links TRBV5-6 to TRBJ2-7, with 7 bases fitting TRBD1. V gave up 1 base and J gave up 2 bases; unmatched junction bases: 3. The CDR3 is 14 amino acids. In germline, CDR1 is SGHDT, CDR2 YYEEEE. The CDR3 bases are TGTGCCAGCAGCTTGAGACAGGGACCCTACGAGCAGTACGTC. Protein sequence: CASSLRQGPYEQYV.

The chain combines TRBV19 with TRBJ2-5; 8 nucleotides agree with TRBD2. V shed 8 bases and J 5 bases; nucleotides not matched to a gene: 10. Germline V gives CDR1 LNHDA, CDR2 SQIVND (reference sequence). The CDR3 length is 14 residues. CDR3 sequence (DNA): TGTGCCAGTTCCAGACCAGCGGGGGAGGAGACCCAGTACTTC. Its translation is CASSRPAGEETQYF.

This rearrangement joins TRBV6-5 to TRBJ1-2, with D hard to call. This CDR3 spans 12 amino acids. Germline V gene data show CDR1 as MNHEY and CDR2 as SVGAGI. V dropped 2 bases and J dropped 5 bases, with 6 bases sitting between them. CDR3 residues: CASSYGSYGYTF. The DNA of the CDR3 is TGTGCCAGCAGTTACGGCAGTTATGGCTACACCTTC.

The chain carries TRBV29-1 and TRBJ1-1; TRBD1 agrees at 7 bases. CDR1 SQVTM and CDR2 ANQGSEA come from the germline V gene. V lost 4 bases, J lost 7 bases, and 3 bases stayed unmatched. The CDR3 is 11 amino acids. The CDR3 region has the DNA TGCAGCGTTGGACAGGGTGATGAAGCTTTCTTT. This gives the protein CSVGQGDEAFF.

The chain couples TRBV27 to TRBJ2-3; 7 bases agree with TRBD1. The CDR3 totals 16 residues. The trim removed 6 bases at V and 0 bases at J, leaving 9 bases unmatched. Germline CDR1 and CDR2: MNHEY and SMNVEV (reference sequence). CDR3 in amino acids: CASSSRQGGSTDTQYF. DNA for the CDR3: TGTGCCAGCAGCTCTAGACAGGGTGGGAGCACAGATACGCAGTATTTT.

The rearrangement uses TRBV14 and TRBJ1-5, with D perhaps matching TRBD1 (5 bases). Trimming removed 0 bases from V and 11 bases from J, with 14 bases in between. CDR1 is SGHDN, CDR2 FVKESK, per germline. The CDR3 spans 14 residues. The CDR3 sequence is CASSQDIQGGSQHF. DNA for the CDR3: TGTGCCAGCAGCCAAGATATCCAGGGAGGTTCCCAGCATTTT.